What follows is one T cell receptor (beta chain) and its context. Its antigen is not known. Specified time point: after neoadjuvant nivolumab, at surgical resection. Analysis of PBMCs was direct, with no culture step. The CDR3 is 15 residues long. Germline trimming cut 4 bases from V and 2 bases from J; bases unmatched to any gene: 6. Looked up from germline, CDR1 is SGHRS and CDR2 is YFSETQ. This sample is part of a study of neoadjuvant anti-PD-1 for oral cavity cancer. The wider study: Patients mostly received three to four biweekly nivolumab doses at 3 mg/kg before surgery. Patients without progression got a fourth dose around day 43. Notes on the study in general: With three patients per group, TCR findings need larger cohorts.

TCRdb's copy holds only in-frame clones and misses some; the assay was immunoSEQ multiplex PCR. Seen here are about 32,000 clones, 70% to 80% observed once, and the top ten hold 3.4%. V is TRBV5-1 and J is TRBJ1-3, with 7 bases matching TRBD1. The sequencing used PBMCs, collected after nivolumab (anti-PD-1) treatment. The clonotype was recovered from a person aged 40 to 85 with oral cavity squamous cell carcinoma. CDR3 nucleotides: TGCGCCAGCAGCGTCGGGACAGCGCCTGGAAACACCATATATTTT. It codes for CASSVGTAPGNTIYF.